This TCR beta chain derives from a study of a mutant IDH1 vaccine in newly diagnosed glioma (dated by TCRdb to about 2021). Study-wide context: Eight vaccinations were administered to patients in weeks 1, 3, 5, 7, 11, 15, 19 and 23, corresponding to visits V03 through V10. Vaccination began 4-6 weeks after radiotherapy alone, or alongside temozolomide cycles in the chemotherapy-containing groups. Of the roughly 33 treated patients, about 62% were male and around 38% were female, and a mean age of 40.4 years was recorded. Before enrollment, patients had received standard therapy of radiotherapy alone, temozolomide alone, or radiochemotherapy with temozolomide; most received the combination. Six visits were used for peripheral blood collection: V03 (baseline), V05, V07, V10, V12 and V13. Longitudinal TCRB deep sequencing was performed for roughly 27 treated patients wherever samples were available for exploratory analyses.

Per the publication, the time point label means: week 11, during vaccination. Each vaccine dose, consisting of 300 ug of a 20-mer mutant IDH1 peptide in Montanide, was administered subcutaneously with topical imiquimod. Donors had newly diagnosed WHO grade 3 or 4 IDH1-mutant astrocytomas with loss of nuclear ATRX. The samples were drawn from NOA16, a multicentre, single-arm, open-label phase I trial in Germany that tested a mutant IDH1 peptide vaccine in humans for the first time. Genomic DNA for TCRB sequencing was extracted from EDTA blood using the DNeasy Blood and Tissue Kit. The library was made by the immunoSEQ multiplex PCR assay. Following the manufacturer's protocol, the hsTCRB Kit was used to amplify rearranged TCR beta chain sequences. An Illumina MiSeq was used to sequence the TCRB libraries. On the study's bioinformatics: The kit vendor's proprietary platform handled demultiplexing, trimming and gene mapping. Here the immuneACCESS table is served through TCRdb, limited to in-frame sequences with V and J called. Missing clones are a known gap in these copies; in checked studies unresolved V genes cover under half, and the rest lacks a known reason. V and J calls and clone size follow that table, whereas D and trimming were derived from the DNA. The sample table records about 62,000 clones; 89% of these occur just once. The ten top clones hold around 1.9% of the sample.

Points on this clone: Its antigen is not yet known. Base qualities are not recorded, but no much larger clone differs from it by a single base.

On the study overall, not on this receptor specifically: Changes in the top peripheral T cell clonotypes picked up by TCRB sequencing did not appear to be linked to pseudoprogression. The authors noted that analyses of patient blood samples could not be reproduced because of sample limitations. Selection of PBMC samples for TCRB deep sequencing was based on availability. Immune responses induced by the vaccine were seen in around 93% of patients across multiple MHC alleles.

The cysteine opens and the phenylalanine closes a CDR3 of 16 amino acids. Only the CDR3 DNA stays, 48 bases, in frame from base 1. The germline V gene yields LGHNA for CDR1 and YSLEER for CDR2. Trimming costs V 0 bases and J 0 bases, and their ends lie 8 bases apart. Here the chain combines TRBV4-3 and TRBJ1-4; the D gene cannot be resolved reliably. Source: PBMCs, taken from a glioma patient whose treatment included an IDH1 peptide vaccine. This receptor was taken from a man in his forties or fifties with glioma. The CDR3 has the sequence CASSQEYTATNEKLFF. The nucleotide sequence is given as TGCGCCAGCAGCCAAGAGTACACAGCAACTAATGAAAAACTGTTTTTT.